This T cell receptor (beta chain) was profiled in a study of Graves' ophthalmopathy and Graves' hyperthyroidism. Among the hyperthyroidism patients, all were newly diagnosed, aged 18 to 65, with under 2 months' duration. In its sample, this clonotype was seen once. From germline, CDR1 is SQVTM and CDR2 ANQGSEA. Trimming left V 8 bases short and J 4 bases short, with 11 bases between. The CDR3 runs 11 residues. Researchers took RNA transcripts and amplified TCR beta CDR3 regions from them. Investigators did first-round RT-PCR with HTBI primers, then second-round multiplex PCR. Each CDR3 protein gets one entry after TCRdb re-called the multiplex PCR reads with MiXCR. The profile shows about 500,000 distinct CDR3 sequences, 35% to 40% of them singletons.

Sequenced sample: peripheral blood or thyroid tissue (not recorded which). The V gene is TRBV29-1, the J gene TRBJ1-1, with no clear D. This clonotype originated in an adult man with Graves' hyperthyroidism. The CDR3: CSQTTSTEAFF. The CDR3 nucleotides are TGCAGCCAGACAACGAGCACTGAAGCTTTCTTT.